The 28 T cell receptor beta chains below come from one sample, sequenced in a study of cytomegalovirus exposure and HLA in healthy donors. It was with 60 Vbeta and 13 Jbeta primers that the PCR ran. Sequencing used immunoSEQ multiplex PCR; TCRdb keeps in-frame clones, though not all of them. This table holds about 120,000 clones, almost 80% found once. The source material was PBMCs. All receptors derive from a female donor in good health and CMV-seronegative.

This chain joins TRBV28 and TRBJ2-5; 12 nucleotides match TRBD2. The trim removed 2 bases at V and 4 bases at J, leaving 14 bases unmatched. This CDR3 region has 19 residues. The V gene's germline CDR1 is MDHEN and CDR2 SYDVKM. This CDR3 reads CASSLRRTSGNLIGETQYF. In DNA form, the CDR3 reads TGTGCCAGCAGTTTAAGGAGGACTAGCGGGAATCTAATCGGAGAGACCCAGTACTTC.

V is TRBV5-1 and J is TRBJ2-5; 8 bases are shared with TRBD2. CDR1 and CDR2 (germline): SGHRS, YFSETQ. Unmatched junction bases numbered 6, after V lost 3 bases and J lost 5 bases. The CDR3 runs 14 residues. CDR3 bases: TGCGCCAGCAGCTGGGGACTAGGGTTGGAGACCCAGTACTTC. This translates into CASSWGLGLETQYF.

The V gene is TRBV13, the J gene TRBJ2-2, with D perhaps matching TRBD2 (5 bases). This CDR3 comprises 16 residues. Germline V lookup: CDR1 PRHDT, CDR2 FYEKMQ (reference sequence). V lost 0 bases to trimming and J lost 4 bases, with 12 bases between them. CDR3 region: CASSLGGDTSTGELFF. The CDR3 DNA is TGTGCCAGCAGCTTAGGAGGTGATACTAGCACCGGGGAGCTGTTTTTT.

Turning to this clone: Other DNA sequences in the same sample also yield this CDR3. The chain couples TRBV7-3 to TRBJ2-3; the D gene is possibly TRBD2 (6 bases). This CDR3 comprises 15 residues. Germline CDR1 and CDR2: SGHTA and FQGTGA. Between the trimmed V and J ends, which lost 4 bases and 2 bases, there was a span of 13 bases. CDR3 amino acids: CASSSHGLLTDTQYF. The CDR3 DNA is TGTGCCAGCAGCTCCCATGGACTACTCACAGATACGCAGTATTTT.

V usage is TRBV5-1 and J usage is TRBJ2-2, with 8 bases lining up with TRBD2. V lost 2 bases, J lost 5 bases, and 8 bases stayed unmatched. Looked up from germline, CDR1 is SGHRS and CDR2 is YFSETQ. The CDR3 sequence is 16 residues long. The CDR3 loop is CASSLAGVFGTGELFF. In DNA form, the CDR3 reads TGCGCCAGCAGCTTAGCGGGAGTCTTCGGAACCGGGGAGCTGTTTTTT. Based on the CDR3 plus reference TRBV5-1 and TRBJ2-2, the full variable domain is KAGVTQTPRYLIKTRGQQVTLSCSPISGHRSVSWYQQTPGQGLQFLFEYFSETQRNKGNFPGRFSGRQFSNSRSEMNVSTLELGDSALYLCASSLAGVFGTGELFFGEGSRLTVL.

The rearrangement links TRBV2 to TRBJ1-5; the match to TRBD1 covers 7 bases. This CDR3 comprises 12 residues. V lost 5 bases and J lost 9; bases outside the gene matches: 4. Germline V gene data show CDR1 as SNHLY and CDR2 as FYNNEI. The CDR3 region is CASSQGVVPQHF. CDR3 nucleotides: TGTGCCAGCAGTCAGGGGGTTGTGCCCCAGCATTTT. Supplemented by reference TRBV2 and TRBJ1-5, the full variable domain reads EPEVTQTPSHQVTQMGQEVILRCVPISNHLYFYWYRQILGQKVEFLVSFYNNEISEKSEIFDDQFSVERPDGSNFTLKIRSTKLEDSAMYFCASSQGVVPQHFGDGTRLSIL.

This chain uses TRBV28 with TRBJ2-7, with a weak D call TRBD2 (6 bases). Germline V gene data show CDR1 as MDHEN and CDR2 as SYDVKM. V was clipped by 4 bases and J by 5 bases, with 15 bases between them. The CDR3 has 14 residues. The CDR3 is CASSWGLGHNEQYF. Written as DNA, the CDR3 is TGTGCCAGCAGTTGGGGACTTGGCCATAACGAGCAGTACTTC.

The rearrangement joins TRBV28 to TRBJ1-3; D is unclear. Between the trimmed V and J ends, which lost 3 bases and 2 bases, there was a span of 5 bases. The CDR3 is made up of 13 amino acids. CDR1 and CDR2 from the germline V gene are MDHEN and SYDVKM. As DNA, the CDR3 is TGTGCCAGCAGTTTGTCGGCTGGAAACACCATATATTTT. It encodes CASSLSAGNTIYF. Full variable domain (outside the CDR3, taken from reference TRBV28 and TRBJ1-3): DVKVTQSSRYLVKRTGEKVFLECVQDMDHENMFWYRQDPGLGLRLIYFSYDVKMKEKGDIPEGYSVSREKKERFSLILESASTNQTSMYLCASSLSAGNTIYFGEGSWLTVV.

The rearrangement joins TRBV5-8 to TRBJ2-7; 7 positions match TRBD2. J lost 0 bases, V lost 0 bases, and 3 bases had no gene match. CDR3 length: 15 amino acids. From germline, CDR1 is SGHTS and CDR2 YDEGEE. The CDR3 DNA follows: TGTGCCAGCAGCTTGGGCCAGCGGGGCTCCTACGAGCAGTACTTC. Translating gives CASSLGQRGSYEQYF.

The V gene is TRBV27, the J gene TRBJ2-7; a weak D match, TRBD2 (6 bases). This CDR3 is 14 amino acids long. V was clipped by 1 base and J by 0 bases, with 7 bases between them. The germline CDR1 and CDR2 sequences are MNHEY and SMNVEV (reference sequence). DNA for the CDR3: TGTGCCAGCAGTTTATACGGGAGCTCCTACGAGCAGTACTTC. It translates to CASSLYGSSYEQYF.

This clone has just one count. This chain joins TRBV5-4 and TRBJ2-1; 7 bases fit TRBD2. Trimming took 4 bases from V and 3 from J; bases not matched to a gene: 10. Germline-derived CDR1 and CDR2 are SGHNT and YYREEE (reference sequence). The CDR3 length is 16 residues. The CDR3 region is CASSPRARGNYNEQFF. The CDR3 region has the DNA TGTGCCAGCAGCCCACGGGCGCGGGGGAACTACAATGAGCAGTTCTTC.

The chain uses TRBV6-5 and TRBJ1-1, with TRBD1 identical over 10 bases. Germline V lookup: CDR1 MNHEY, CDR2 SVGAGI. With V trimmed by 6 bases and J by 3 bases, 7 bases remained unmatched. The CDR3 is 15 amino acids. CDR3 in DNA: TGTGCCAGCAGGACACCGACAGGGGGCGACACTGAAGCTTTCTTT. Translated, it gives CASRTPTGGDTEAFF.

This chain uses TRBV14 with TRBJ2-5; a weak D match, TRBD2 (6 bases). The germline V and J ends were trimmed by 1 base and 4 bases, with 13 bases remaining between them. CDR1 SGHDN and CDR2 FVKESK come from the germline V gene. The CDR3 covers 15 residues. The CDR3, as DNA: TGTGCCAGCAGCCAAGTCACTGGAGGGAGAGAGACCCAGTACTTC. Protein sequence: CASSQVTGGRETQYF.

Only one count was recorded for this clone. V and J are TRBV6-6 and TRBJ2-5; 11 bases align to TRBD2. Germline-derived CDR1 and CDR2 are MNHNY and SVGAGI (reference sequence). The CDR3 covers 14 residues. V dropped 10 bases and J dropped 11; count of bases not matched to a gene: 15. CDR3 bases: TGTGCCACCTCTCTAGCGGGAGGAGCGGGAGAGCAGTACTTC. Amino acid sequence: CATSLAGGAGEQYF.

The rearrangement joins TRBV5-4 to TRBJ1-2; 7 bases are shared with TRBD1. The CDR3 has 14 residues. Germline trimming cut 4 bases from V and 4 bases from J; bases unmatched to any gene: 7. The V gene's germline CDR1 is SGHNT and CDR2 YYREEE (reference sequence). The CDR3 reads CASSPLTGPYGYTF. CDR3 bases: TGTGCCAGCAGCCCTTTGACAGGGCCCTATGGCTACACCTTC.

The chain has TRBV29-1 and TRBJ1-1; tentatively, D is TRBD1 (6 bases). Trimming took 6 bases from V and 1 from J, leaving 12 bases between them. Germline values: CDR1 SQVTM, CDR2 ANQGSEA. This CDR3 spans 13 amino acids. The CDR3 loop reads CSVEQGANTEAFF. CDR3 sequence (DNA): TGCAGCGTCGAACAGGGCGCGAACACTGAAGCTTTCTTT.

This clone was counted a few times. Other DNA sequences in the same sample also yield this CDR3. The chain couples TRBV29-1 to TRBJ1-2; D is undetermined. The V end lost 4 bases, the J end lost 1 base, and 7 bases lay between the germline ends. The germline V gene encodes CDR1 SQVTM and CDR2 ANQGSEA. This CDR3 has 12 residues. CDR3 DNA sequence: TGCAGCGTTGCGGGGAGTAACTATGGCTACACCTTC. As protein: CSVAGSNYGYTF.

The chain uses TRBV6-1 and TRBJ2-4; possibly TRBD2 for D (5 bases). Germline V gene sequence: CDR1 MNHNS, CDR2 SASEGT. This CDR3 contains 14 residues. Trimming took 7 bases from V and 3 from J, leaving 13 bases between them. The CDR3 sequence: CASTEGSVKNIQYF. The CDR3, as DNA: TGTGCCAGCACCGAGGGCTCAGTCAAAAACATTCAGTACTTC.

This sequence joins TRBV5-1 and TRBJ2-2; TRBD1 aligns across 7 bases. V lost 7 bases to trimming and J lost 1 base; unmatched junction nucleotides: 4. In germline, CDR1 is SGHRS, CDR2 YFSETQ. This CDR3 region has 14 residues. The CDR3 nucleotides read TGCGCCAGCGGACAGGAGATGAACACCGGGGAGCTGTTTTTT. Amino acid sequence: CASGQEMNTGELFF. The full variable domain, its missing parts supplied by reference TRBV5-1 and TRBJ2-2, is KAGVTQTPRYLIKTRGQQVTLSCSPISGHRSVSWYQQTPGQGLQFLFEYFSETQRNKGNFPGRFSGRQFSNSRSEMNVSTLELGDSALYLCASGQEMNTGELFFGEGSRLTVL.

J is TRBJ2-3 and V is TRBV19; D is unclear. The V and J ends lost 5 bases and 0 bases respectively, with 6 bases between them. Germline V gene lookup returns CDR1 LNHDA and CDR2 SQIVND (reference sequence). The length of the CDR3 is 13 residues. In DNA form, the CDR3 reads TGTGCCAGTAGTCCCTCTAGCACAGATACGCAGTATTTT. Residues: CASSPSSTDTQYF.

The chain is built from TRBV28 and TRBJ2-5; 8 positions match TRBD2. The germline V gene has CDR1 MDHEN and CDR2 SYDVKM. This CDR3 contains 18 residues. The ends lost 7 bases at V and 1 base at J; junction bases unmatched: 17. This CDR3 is CASTDPRGGRPSQETQYF. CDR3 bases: TGTGCCAGCACCGACCCACGGGGGGGCAGACCCTCCCAAGAGACCCAGTACTTC.

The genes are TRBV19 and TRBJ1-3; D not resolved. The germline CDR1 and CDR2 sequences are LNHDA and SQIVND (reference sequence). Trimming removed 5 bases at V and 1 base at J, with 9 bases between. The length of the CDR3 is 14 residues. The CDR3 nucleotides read TGTGCCAGTAGTCTTCAGGTTTCTGGAAACACCATATATTTT. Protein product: CASSLQVSGNTIYF. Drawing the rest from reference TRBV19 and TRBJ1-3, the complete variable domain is DGGITQSPKYLFRKEGQNVTLSCEQNLNHDAMYWYRQDPGQGLRLIYYSQIVNDFQKGDIAEGYSVSREKKESFPLTVTSAQKNPTAFYLCASSLQVSGNTIYFGEGSWLTVV.

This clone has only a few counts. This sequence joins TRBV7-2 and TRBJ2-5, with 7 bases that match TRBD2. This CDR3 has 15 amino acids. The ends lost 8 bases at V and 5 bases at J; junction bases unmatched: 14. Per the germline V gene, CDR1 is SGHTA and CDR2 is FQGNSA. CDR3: CASGAQGGPSETQYF. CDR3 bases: TGTGCCAGCGGGGCGCAGGGAGGGCCCTCGGAGACCCAGTACTTC.

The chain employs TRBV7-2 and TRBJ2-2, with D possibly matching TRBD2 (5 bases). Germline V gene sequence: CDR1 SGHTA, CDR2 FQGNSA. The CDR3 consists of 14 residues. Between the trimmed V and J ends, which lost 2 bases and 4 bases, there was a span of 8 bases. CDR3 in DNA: TGTGCCAGCAGCTTAAGGGAGTCCACCGGGGAGCTGTTTTTT. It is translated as CASSLRESTGELFF.

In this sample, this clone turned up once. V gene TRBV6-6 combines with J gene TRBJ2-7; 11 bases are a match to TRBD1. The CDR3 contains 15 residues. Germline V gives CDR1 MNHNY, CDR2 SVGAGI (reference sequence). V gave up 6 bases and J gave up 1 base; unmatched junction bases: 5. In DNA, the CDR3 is TGTGCCAGCAGAATTGGGACAGGGGGTTCCTACGAGCAGTACTTC. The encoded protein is CASRIGTGGSYEQYF.

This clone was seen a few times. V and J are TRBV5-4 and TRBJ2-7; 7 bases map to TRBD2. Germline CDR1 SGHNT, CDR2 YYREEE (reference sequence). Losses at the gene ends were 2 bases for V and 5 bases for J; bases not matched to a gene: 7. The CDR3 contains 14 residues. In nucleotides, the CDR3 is TGTGCCAGCAGCTTTAAGGCGGGAGCTCACGAGCAGTACTTC. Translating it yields CASSFKAGAHEQYF.

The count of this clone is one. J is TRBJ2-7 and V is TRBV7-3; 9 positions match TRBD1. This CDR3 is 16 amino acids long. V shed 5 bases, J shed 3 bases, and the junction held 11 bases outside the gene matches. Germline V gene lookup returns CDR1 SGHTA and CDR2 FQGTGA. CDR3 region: CASSEEWRTGDYEQYF. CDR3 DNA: TGTGCCAGCAGCGAAGAGTGGAGGACAGGGGACTACGAGCAGTACTTC.

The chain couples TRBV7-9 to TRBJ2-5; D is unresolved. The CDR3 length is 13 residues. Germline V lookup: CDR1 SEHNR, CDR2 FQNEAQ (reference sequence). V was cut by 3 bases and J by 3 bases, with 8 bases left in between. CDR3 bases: TGTGCCAGCAGCTTTTACCGGGAAGAGACCCAGTACTTC. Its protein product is CASSFYREETQYF. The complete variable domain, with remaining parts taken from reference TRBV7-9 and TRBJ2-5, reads DTGVSQNPRHKITKRGQNVTFRCDPISEHNRLYWYRQTLGQGPEFLTYFQNEAQLEKSRLLSDRFSAERPKGSFSTLEIQRTEQGDSAMYLCASSFYREETQYFGPGTRLLVL.